The TCR beta chain described here comes from a study of blood T cell repertoires in COVID-19. Study details: Sites in the United States, Italy and Spain provided acute and convalescent COVID-19 samples.

The data were produced by immunoSEQ multiplex PCR, yet TCRdb's version contains in-frame clones alone and is incomplete. The table has hundreds of thousands of clones, approximately 88% seen once; the top ten hold around 25%. Trimming cost V 8 bases and J 5 bases; bases outside gene matches: 8. The length of the CDR3 is 13 residues. Germline V gives CDR1 SGHTA, CDR2 FQGTGA. The J gene is TRBJ1-1, the V gene TRBV7-3; the match to TRBD1 covers 7 bases. This clonotype was obtained from a man in his forties or fifties with acute or convalescent COVID-19. Sample: peripheral blood. The CDR3 DNA sequence: TGTGCCAGCTCCCAAAGGACAGGAACTGAAGCTTTCTTT. This codes for CASSQRTGTEAFF.